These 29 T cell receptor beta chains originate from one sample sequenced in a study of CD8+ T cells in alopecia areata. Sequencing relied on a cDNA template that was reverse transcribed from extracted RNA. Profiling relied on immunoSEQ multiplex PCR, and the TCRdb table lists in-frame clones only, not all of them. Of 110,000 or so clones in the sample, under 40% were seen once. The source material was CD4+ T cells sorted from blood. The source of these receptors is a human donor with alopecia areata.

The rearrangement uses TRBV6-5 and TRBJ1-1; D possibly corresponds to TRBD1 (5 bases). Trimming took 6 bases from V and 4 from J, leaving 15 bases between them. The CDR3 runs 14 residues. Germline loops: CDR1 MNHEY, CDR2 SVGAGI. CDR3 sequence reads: CASSPGGRATEAFF. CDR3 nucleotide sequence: TGTGCCAGCAGCCCCGGGGGGAGGGCCACTGAAGCTTTCTTT.

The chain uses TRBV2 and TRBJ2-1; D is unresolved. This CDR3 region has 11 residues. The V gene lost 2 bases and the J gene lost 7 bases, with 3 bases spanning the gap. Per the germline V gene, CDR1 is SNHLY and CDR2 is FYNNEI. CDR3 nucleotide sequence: TGTGCCAGCAGTGAAAAGAATGAGCAGTTCTTC. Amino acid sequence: CASSEKNEQFF.

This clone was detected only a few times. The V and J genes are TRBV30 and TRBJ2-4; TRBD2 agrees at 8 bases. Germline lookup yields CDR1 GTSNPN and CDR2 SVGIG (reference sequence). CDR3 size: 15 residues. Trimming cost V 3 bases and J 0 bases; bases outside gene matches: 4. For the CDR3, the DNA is TGTGCCTGGAGCCGGGGGGGAGGAGCCAAAAACATTCAGTACTTC. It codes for CAWSRGGGAKNIQYF.

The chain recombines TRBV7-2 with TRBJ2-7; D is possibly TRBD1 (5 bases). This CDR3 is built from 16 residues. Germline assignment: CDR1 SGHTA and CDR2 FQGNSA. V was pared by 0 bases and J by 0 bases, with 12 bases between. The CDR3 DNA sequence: TGTGCCAGCAGCTTAGCAGGTCAGGGCGCCTCCTACGAGCAGTACTTC. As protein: CASSLAGQGASYEQYF.

The CDR3 bases are TGTGCCTGGAGTGTACGGGGGGCGCCCCAGCATTTT. Encoded protein: CAWSVRGAPQHF. The chain has TRBV30 and TRBJ1-5, with TRBD1 as a possible D gene (6 bases). The CDR3 runs 12 residues. CDR1 GTSNPN and CDR2 SVGIG come from the germline V gene (reference sequence). V was cut by 0 bases and J by 9 bases, with 9 bases left in between.

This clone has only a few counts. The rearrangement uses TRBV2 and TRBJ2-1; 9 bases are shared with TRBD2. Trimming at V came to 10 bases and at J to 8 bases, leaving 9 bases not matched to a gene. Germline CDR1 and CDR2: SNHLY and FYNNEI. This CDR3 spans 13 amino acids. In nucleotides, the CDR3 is TGTGCCACACAGACTAGCGGTTTCGATGAGCAGTTCTTC. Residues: CATQTSGFDEQFF.

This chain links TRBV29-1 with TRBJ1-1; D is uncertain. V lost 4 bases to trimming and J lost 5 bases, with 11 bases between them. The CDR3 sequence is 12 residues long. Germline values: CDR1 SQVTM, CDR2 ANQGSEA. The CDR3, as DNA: TGCAGCGTTGGAGCGCCGGAGACTGAAGCTTTCTTT. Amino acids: CSVGAPETEAFF.

Written as DNA, the CDR3 is TGTGCCAGCAGGATAGGGGGCGCGGTGGAGACCCAGTACTTC. The encoded protein is CASRIGGAVETQYF. V is TRBV27 and J is TRBJ2-5, with 7 bases aligning to TRBD1. From germline, CDR1 is MNHEY and CDR2 SMNVEV (reference sequence). The CDR3 sequence is 14 residues long. V shed 6 bases and J 5 bases; nucleotides not matched to a gene: 9.

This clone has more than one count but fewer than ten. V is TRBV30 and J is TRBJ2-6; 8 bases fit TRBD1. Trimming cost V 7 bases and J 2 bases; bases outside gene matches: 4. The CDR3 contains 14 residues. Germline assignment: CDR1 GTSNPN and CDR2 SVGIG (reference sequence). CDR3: CALDREAGANVLTF. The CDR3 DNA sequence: TGTGCCTTGGACAGGGAGGCTGGGGCCAACGTCCTGACTTTC.

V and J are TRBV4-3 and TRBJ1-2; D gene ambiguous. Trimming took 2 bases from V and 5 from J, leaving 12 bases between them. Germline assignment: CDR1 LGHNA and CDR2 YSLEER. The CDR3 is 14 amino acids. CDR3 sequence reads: CASSQSVSAYGYTF. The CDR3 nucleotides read TGCGCCAGCAGCCAATCGGTCTCTGCTTATGGCTACACCTTC.

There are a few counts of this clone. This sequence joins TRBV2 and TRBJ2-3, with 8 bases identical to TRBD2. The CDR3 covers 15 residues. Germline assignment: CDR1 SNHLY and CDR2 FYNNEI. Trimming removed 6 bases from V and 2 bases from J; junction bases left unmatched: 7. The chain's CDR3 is CASRGAGVSTDTQYF. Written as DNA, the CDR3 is TGTGCCAGCAGGGGAGCGGGAGTATCCACAGATACGCAGTATTTT.

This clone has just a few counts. The CDR3 spells CASTQGATWKNTGELFF. In DNA form, the CDR3 reads TGTGCCAGCACCCAGGGCGCGACATGGAAAAACACCGGGGAGCTGTTTTTT. The chain is built from TRBV28 and TRBJ2-2; D may be TRBD1 (5 bases). Between the trimmed V and J ends, which lost 7 bases and 2 bases, there was a span of 20 bases. Germline V lookup: CDR1 MDHEN, CDR2 SYDVKM. The CDR3 is 17 amino acids.

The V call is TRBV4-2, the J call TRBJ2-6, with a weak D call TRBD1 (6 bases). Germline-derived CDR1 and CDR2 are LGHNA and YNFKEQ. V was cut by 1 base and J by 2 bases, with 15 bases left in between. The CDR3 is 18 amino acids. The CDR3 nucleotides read TGTGCCAGCAGCCAAGTGCCTTTACAGGGAGCTGGGGCCAACGTCCTGACTTTC. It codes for CASSQVPLQGAGANVLTF.

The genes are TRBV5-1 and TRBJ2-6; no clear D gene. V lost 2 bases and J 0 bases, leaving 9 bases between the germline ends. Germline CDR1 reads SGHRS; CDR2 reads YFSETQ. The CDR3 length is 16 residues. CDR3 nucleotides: TGCGCCAGCAGCTTTGCTGAACTCTCTGGGGCCAACGTCCTGACTTTC. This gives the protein CASSFAELSGANVLTF.

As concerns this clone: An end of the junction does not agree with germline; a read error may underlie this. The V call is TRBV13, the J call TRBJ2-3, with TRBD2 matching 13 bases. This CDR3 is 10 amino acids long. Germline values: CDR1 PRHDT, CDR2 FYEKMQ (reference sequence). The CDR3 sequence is CASGGTSGVF. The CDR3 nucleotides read TGTGCCAGCGGGGGGACTAGCGGGGTCTTC.

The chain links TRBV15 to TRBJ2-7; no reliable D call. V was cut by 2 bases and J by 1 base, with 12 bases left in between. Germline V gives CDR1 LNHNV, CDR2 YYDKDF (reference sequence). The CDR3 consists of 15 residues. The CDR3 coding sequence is TGTGCCACCAGCAGACCCACCGGGCAGTCCTACGAGCAGTACTTC. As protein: CATSRPTGQSYEQYF.

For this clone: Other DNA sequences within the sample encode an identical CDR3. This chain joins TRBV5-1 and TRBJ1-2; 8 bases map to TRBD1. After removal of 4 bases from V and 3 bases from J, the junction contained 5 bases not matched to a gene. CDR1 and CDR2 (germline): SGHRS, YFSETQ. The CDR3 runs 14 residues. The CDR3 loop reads CASSQGAVDYGYTF. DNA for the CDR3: TGCGCCAGCAGCCAGGGGGCAGTTGACTATGGCTACACCTTC.

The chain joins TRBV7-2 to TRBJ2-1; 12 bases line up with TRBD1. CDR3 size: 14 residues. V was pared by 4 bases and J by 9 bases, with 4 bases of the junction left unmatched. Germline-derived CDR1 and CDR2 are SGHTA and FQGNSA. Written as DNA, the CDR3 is TGTGCCAGCAGCTGGGACAGGGGGCGAGGTGAGCAGTTCTTC. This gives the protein CASSWDRGRGEQFF.

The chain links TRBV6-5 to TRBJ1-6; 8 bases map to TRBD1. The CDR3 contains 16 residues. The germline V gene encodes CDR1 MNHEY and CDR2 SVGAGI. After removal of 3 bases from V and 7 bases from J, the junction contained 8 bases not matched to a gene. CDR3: CASSYRDRLTNSPLHF. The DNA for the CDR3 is TGTGCCAGCAGTTATCGGGACAGGTTAACCAATTCACCCCTCCACTTT.

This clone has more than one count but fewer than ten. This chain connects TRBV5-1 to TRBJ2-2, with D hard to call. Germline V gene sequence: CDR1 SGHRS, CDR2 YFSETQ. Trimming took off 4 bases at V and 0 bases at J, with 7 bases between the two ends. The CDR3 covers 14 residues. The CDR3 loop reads CASSQASNTGELFF. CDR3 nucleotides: TGCGCCAGCAGCCAGGCTTCGAACACCGGGGAGCTGTTTTTT.

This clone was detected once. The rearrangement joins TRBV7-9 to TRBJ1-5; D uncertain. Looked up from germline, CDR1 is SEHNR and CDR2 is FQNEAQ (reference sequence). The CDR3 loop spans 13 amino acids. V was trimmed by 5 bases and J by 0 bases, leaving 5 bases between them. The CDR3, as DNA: TGTGCCAGCAGCCCAAATAGCAATCAGCCCCAGCATTTT. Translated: CASSPNSNQPQHF.

CDR3 nucleotides: TGTGCCAGCAGCTGGGACAGGGGGAACTATGGCTACACCTTC. It encodes CASSWDRGNYGYTF. The rearrangement links TRBV7-2 to TRBJ1-2; 11 bases line up with TRBD1. The germline V gene encodes CDR1 SGHTA and CDR2 FQGNSA. This CDR3 region has 14 residues. V gave up 4 bases and J gave up 2 bases; unmatched junction bases: 0.

The CDR3, as DNA: TGTGCCAGCAGTGAATGGGCCGCGGCGGTCGAGACCCAGTACTTC. Translated: CASSEWAAAVETQYF. The chain employs TRBV25-1 and TRBJ2-5, with D unresolved. Germline V CDR1 and CDR2: MGHDK, SYGVNS. Trimming took 1 base from V and 5 from J, leaving 14 bases between them. This CDR3 is built from 15 residues.

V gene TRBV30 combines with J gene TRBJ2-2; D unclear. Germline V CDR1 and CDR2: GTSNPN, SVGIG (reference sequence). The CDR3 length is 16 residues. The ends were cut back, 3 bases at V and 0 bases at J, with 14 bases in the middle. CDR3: CAWRIWPETNTGELFF. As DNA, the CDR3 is TGTGCCTGGAGAATTTGGCCAGAGACGAACACCGGGGAGCTGTTTTTT. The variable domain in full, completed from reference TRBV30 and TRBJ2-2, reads SQTIHQWPATLVQPVGSPLSLECTVEGTSNPNLYWYRQAAGRGLQLLFYSVGIGQISSEVPQNLSASRPQDRQFILSSKKLLLSDSGFYLCAWRIWPETNTGELFFGEGSRLTVL.

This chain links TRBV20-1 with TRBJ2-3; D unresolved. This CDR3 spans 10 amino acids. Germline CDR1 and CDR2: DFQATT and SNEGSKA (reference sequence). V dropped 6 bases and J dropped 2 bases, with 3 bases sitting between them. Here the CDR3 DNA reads TGCAGTGCAGACACAGATACGCAGTATTTT. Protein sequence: CSADTDTQYF.

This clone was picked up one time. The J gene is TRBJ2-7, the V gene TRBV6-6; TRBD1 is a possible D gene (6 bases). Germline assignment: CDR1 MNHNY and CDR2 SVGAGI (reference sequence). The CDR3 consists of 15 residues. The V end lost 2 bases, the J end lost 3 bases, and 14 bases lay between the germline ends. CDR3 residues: CASSYPGVSSYEQYF. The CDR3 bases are TGTGCCAGCAGTTACCCAGGGGTATCAAGCTACGAGCAGTACTTC.

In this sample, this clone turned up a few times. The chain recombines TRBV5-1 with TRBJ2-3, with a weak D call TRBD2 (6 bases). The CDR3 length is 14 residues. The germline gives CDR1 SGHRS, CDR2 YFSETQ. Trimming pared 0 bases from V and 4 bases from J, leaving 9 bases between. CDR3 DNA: TGCGCCAGCAGCTTGGGGGACTTGGCAGATACGCAGTATTTT. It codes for CASSLGDLADTQYF.

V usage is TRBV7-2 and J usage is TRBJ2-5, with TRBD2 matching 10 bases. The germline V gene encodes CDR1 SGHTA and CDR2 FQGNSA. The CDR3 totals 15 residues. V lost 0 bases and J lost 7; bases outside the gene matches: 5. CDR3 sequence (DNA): TGTGCCAGCAGCTTAGCGCCTAGCGGGAGTGGGACCCAGTACTTC. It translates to CASSLAPSGSGTQYF.

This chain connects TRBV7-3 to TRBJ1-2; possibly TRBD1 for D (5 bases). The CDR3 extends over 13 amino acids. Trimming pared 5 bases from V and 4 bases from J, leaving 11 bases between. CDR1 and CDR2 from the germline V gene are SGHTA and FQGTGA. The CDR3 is CASSPDQGYGYTF. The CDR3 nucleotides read TGTGCCAGCAGCCCCGATCAGGGCTATGGCTACACCTTC.